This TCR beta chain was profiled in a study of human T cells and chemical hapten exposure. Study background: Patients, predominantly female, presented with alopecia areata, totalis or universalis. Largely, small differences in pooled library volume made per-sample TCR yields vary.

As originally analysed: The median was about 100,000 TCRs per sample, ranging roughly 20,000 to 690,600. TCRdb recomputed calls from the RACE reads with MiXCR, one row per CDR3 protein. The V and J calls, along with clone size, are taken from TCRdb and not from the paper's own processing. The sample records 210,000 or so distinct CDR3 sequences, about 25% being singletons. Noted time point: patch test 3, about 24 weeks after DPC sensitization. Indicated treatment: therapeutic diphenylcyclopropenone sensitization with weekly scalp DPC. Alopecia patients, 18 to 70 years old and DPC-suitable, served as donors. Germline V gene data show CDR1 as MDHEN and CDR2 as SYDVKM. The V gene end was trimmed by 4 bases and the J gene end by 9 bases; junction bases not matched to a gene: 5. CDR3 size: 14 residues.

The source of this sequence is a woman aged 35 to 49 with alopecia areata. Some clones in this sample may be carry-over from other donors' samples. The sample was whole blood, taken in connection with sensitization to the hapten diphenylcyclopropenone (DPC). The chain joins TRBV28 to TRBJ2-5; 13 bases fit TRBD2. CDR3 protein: CASSWTSGSKAQYF. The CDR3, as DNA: TGTGCCAGCAGTTGGACTAGCGGGAGCAAGGCCCAGTACTTC.